This T cell receptor (beta chain) was observed in a study of CD8+ T cells in alopecia areata. About the research overall: Treated individuals took tofacitinib by mouth, 5 to 10 mg twice daily.

This clone was observed once. What it binds is unknown. V shed 1 base and J 3 bases; nucleotides not matched to a gene: 3. CDR1 SGHRS and CDR2 YFSETQ come from the germline V gene. CDR3 length: 14 residues. Study outcomes and limitations: Sequenced scalp T cells also include alphabeta T cells resident in normal skin. Scalp lesions, especially in alopecia totalis/universalis, had higher clonality than normal scalp.

Patients with alopecia areata provided lesional scalp punch biopsies as well as peripheral blood. As the sequencing template, cDNA was produced by extracting RNA and reverse transcribing it. Clones were sequenced by immunoSEQ multiplex PCR, and TCRdb holds only the in-frame ones, with some missing. The profile covers about 91,000 clones, with around 44% appearing a single time and roughly 0.83% taken by the ten largest. This clonotype was sampled from a human donor with alopecia areata. Sequenced input: CD4+ T cells sorted from blood. The rearrangement joins TRBV5-1 to TRBJ2-5; TRBD2 matches at 7 bases. CDR3 coding DNA: TGCGCCAGCAGCTTGACAGCGGGGAAAGAGACCCAGTACTTC. It translates to CASSLTAGKETQYF.